This TCR beta chain is from a study of T cell responses to AZD1222 COVID-19 vaccine (dated by TCRdb to the early 2020s). About the study as a whole: AZD1222 recipients whose second dose came at about 4 weeks and those whose second dose came at about 12 weeks were combined into one group, since spike-specific TCR depth and breadth did not differ between the two schedules. A total of under 250 trial participants underwent TCR sequencing, of whom about 200 had received two doses of AZD1222 and 26 had received two doses of the MenACWY control vaccine. Trial participants were enrolled by age into 18-55, 56-69 and 70-plus year subgroups, with approximately 160, 26 and 62 TCR-sequenced participants respectively. Overall study results and their limits: Reportedly, close to half of the unique spike-specific TCRs recognized epitopes lying outside the regions that are mutated in the B.1.351 and B.1.1.7 variants. Most participants were white British and females outnumbered males, and the authors suggested that clonal diversity may have been underestimated. After two AZD1222 doses, both the breadth and the depth of spike-specific TCRs were significantly higher than at day 0 and than in MenACWY recipients. No day 14 peak-response samples were available, so repertoires were characterized only after the peak T cell response. The 56-69-year group was small, and its depth increase did not reach significance, likely because of low power. CD4 TCRs associated with the vaccine covered the entire spike protein, and the dominant responses were in regions 160-218 and 743-854. Only a handful of AZD1222 recipients were SARS-CoV-2 seropositive at baseline, limiting conclusions about previously exposed vaccinees.

Cut back by 1 base and 4 bases, the V and J ends lie 13 bases apart. Measured from the cysteine to the phenylalanine, the CDR3 is 15 residues long. The read is trimmed to its CDR3 DNA, 45 bases read in frame from base 1. From the germline V gene (reference sequence), CDR1 is SGHKS and CDR2 is YYEKEE. As to this clone: No cognate antigen has been identified for it. No quality values exist for individual bases; no much larger clone is one base distant.

The CDR3 regions of human TCRbeta chains were subjected to immunosequencing. The original methods were these. TCRs in the repertoires were matched against a reference library of SARS-CoV-2-specific TCRs that had been generated with the MIRA antigen-specificity platform. Breadth meant the fraction of unique TCRs that were SARS-CoV-2-associated, whereas depth meant the fraction of total T cells that were SARS-CoV-2-associated. Using the MIRA data, every spike-specific TCR was mapped to the spike region that the TCR reacted to and assigned to either a CD4 or a CD8 class. Log10-transformed breadth and depth values were compared by one-way ANOVA with Sidak's multiple comparisons tests. TCRdb took over this immuneACCESS table, retaining in-frame rearrangements with V and J assigned. Such tables are incomplete; in checked studies, under half of the missing clones stem from an unresolved V gene, and the remainder is unexplained. V and J calls and clone size are given by that table; D and trimming were obtained from the DNA. Here the sample has around 110,000 clones; about 92% occur a single time. The ten top clones hold over 2.5% of the sample.

The time point label for this specimen denotes: baseline before first vaccination. Samples from vaccinated people were obtained from the UK trials COV001 and COV002, which included a single-blind randomized controlled phase 2/3 trial of AZD1222 (ChAdOx1 nCoV-19) in healthy adults. For TCRbeta chain sequencing, PBMC samples were collected from trial participants at day 0 and at day 28 after the second dose. The input for sequencing was peripheral blood, taken on day 0 of AZD1222 vaccination. The clonotype was recovered from an adult in good health. The chain employs TRBV5-5 and TRBJ2-3, and possibly TRBD2, on 7 matching bases. The CDR3 sequence is CASSLYEGGSDTQYF. The DNA reads TGTGCCAGCAGCTTGTATGAGGGGGGGTCAGATACGCAGTATTTT.